A single sample is the source of the 4 T cell receptor beta chains below, sequenced in a study of cytomegalovirus exposure and HLA in healthy donors. 13 Jbeta primers and 60 Vbeta primers were used for the PCR. Sequenced by immunoSEQ multiplex PCR; TCRdb stores in-frame clones only, minus some. The sample shows more than 110,000 clones, more than 9.5% of them seen only once. Sequenced input: PBMCs. The receptors shown here come from a man aged 45 to 65 in good health and CMV-seronegative.

This clone was observed a handful of times. The V and J genes are TRBV5-1 and TRBJ2-2, with 8 bases aligning to TRBD2. Germline CDR1 and CDR2: SGHRS and YFSETQ. This CDR3 contains 15 residues. J was trimmed by 5 bases and V by 7 bases; bases with no gene match: 10. The CDR3: CASHTGSGVTGELFF. In DNA, the CDR3 is TGCGCCAGCCATACGGGTAGCGGGGTGACCGGGGAGCTGTTTTTT.

The chain has TRBV7-3 and TRBJ2-1; D possibly corresponds to TRBD1 (6 bases). Germline lookup yields CDR1 SGHTA and CDR2 FQGTGA. The CDR3 runs 15 residues. V was pared by 3 bases and J by 6 bases, with 15 bases between. CDR3: CASSFLQGSFNEQFF. The CDR3 DNA reads TGTGCCAGCAGCTTTCTACAGGGATCTTTCAATGAGCAGTTCTTC.

CDR3 nucleotides: TGCGCCAGCAGCTTGGCCTTGCAGGTTGGTGGCTACACCTTC. It codes for CASSLALQVGGYTF. The chain recombines TRBV5-1 with TRBJ1-2; D uncertain. V was trimmed by 0 bases and J by 7 bases, leaving 13 bases between them. Germline CDR1 reads SGHRS; CDR2 reads YFSETQ. The CDR3 totals 14 residues.

The chain couples TRBV6-1 to TRBJ1-5; 10 nucleotides agree with TRBD1. The V gene's germline CDR1 is MNHNS and CDR2 SASEGT. The CDR3 extends over 15 amino acids. The ends lost 4 bases at V and 7 bases at J; junction bases unmatched: 7. The chain's CDR3 is CASSGDRGFYQPQHF. Here the CDR3 DNA reads TGTGCCAGCAGTGGGGACAGGGGTTTTTACCAGCCCCAGCATTTT.